This T cell receptor beta chain was recovered during a study of glioma-infiltrating T cells. Findings of the study overall: Tissue and blood shared very few CDR3 sequences. Above-expected tissue-blood divergence occurred in all gliomas, most in low-grade ones.

This clonotype came up many times. The antigen remains undetermined. TCR alpha and beta CDR3 regions were amplified from RNA using iRepertoire nested multiplex PCR. For one-step reverse transcription and amplification, 100-400 ng of tissue mRNA or PBMC total RNA was used. In TCRdb, the multiplex PCR reads were re-called with MiXCR into one record per CDR3 protein. The sample has approximately 140,000 distinct CDR3 sequences, about 25% seen once. V lost 0 bases to trimming and J lost 2 bases, with 14 bases between them. Germline V gives CDR1 MNHNY, CDR2 SVGAGI (reference sequence). The CDR3 runs 16 residues.

This clonotype originated in a human donor with low-grade glioma or glioblastoma, undergoing nonglioma brain surgery, or in good health (not recorded which). Sequencing was done on a sample of glioma tissue, nonneoplastic brain tissue, or PBMCs (not recorded which). The chain uses TRBV6-6 and TRBJ2-7; D uncertain. The CDR3 DNA follows: TGTGCCAGCAGTTACTCTTCCCCATCTAACCCCTACGAGCAGTACGTC. Translating gives CASSYSSPSNPYEQYV.